The count of the clone carrying this T cell receptor beta chain is one. The antigen remains undetermined. This sample was included in a study of cytomegalovirus exposure and HLA in healthy donors. Study results and caveats: CMV antigen specificity was confirmed in vitro for a few CMV-associated chains.

Germline V gene sequence: CDR1 SGHAT, CDR2 FQNNGV. This CDR3 region has 12 residues. Trimming cost V 10 bases and J 1 base, with 10 bases left between them. Libraries were prepared by immunoSEQ multiplex PCR; TCRdb keeps only in-frame clonotypes and omits some of them. The data hold approximately 120,000 clones, with roughly 89% observed a single time. Material for sequencing was PBMCs. The V gene is TRBV11-2, the J gene TRBJ1-1; D gene uncertain. The sequence derives from a woman between 18 and 29 years old in good health and CMV-seronegative. Written as DNA, the CDR3 is TGTGCCATCCAGCGTCCGAACACTGAAGCTTTCTTT. It yields the protein CAIQRPNTEAFF.